This T cell receptor beta chain derives from a study of blood T cell repertoires in COVID-19. Overall study: Samples came from the United States, Italy and Spain, spanning acute and convalescent COVID-19. Sources were T cells, B-cell-depleted T cells, or PBMCs; the material itself was cDNA or gDNA.

This CDR3 is built from 14 residues. Trimming took off 5 bases at V and 2 bases at J, with 13 bases between the two ends. CDR1 MNHEY and CDR2 SVGAGI come from the germline V gene. This clone was picked up a small number of times. In the study's own analysis: It was from reference gene primer amplification that nucleated cell counts were estimated. The table came from immunoSEQ multiplex PCR; TCRdb's copy has only in-frame clones and leaves some out. The V and J calls and clone size come from that table; D and trimming were worked out from the DNA. Found here are a few hundred thousand clones, about 90% of them singletons; the top ten hold approximately 2%.

The chain couples TRBV6-5 to TRBJ2-7; D is unclear. The sample comprised peripheral blood. This receptor was obtained from a woman in her 30s who had recovered from COVID-19. The CDR3, as DNA: TGTGCCAGCAGTCGAGACATGACGACCTACGAGCAGTACTTC. Protein: CASSRDMTTYEQYF.